The rows below give T cell receptor beta chains drawn from one sample of a study of T cells after posttransplantation cyclophosphamide. Profiled with immunoSEQ multiplex PCR; TCRdb holds only in-frame clones, not every one. The sample holds around 15,000 clones, around 85% seen once. Material: PBMCs, obtained after allogeneic stem cell transplant with calcineurin inhibitor and methotrexate. Receptors were obtained from a female patient between 18 and 30 years old who received an allogeneic stem cell transplant from an unrelated donor, was CMV-positive, and had acute and chronic GVHD. A subset of T cells may come from the graft donor. The CDR3 runs from the conserved cysteine through the conserved F or W. Each record gives: D gene, J gene, V gene, clone size, CDR3 DNA, CDR3 protein. A D gene is named only where the DNA matches it firmly. Expanded clones are given a class, and other clones once, few, many or no size at all.

NA,TRBJ1-2,TRBV6-1,NA,TGTGCCAGCAGTGAAAGGACTGCTAGCTATGGCTACACCTTC,CASSERTASYGYTF
TRBD2,TRBJ2-7,TRBV19,NA,TGTGCCAGTAGTATCTTAGCGGGCTCGGGCTACGAGCAGTACTTC,CASSILAGSGYEQYF
NA,TRBJ2-3,TRBV28,NA,TGTGCCAGCACCGGCAACAGGGTAACGCAGTATTTT,CASTGNRVTQYF
NA,TRBJ2-5,TRBV2,NA,TGTGCCAGCACTCCGGAGAGTGGAGAGACCCAGTACTTC,CASTPESGETQYF
NA,TRBJ2-7,TRBV7-9,NA,TGTGCCAGCAGCTTATCCCCAGGGTTGGGAAGAAAGTCCTACGAGCAGTACTTC,CASSLSPGLGRKSYEQYF
TRBD1,TRBJ2-2,TRBV9,NA,TGTGCCAGCAGCGCGACAGGGGCGGACGGGGAGCTGTTTTTT,CASSATGADGELFF
TRBD1,TRBJ1-1,TRBV10-2,NA,TGCGCCAGCAGTAGAATCGGACAGGGAGTCACTGAAGCTTTCTTT,CASSRIGQGVTEAFF
TRBD1,TRBJ2-7,TRBV2,NA,TGTGCCAGCAGCGTGGACAGGGGTCTTAACTACGAGCAGTACTTC,CASSVDRGLNYEQYF
NA,TRBJ1-2,TRBV28,NA,TGTGCCAGCAGTTTCCCGGGGTCCAAGACGTCGCGCTACACCTTC,CASSFPGSKTSRYTF
NA,TRBJ2-2,TRBV10-2,once,TGCGCCAGCATCGGCGGGCGGCTGAACACCGGGGAGCTGTTTTTT,CASIGGRLNTGELFF
NA,TRBJ2-7,TRBV10-2,NA,TGCGCCAGTCTTCAGTCCTACGAGCAGTACTTC,CASLQSYEQYF
TRBD1,TRBJ2-5,TRBV7-8,NA,TGTGCCAGCAGCTTATGGGGGGACAGGGTCGAGACCCAGTACTTC,CASSLWGDRVETQYF
TRBD2,TRBJ2-1,TRBV19,NA,TGTGCCAGTGGACTAGCATCATACAATGAGCAGTTCTTC,CASGLASYNEQFF
TRBD2,TRBJ2-7,TRBV27,NA,TGTGCCAGCAGTTTCAGCGGGGTTAGCGGGAGGCCCTACGAGCAGTACTTC,CASSFSGVSGRPYEQYF
NA,TRBJ2-7,TRBV11-2,NA,TGTGCCAGCAGCTTAGTACAGGGCGCTTGGGAGGAGCAGTACTTC,CASSLVQGAWEEQYF
TRBD1,TRBJ2-7,TRBV10-3,once,TGTGCCATCAGAAAAGGACCGTTCCCCGGACAGGGGATCCACGAGCAGTACTTC,CAIRKGPFPGQGIHEQYF
NA,TRBJ2-3,TRBV12-1,NA,TGTGCCAGCAGCTTTAACGAGCGGACCACAGATACGCAGTATTTT,CASSFNERTTDTQYF
TRBD2,TRBJ2-5,TRBV7-9,NA,TGTGCCAGCCTGCGGGCTAGCGGGGTGTACCAAGAGACCCAGTACTTC,CASLRASGVYQETQYF
NA,TRBJ2-2,TRBV19,NA,TGTGCCAGTCGCAGGGTTACCGGGGAGCTGTTTTTT,CASRRVTGELFF
NA,TRBJ2-7,TRBV28,NA,TGTGCCATCAGAGGGGCAGGGCCCTACGAGCAGTACTTC,CAIRGAGPYEQYF
NA,TRBJ2-7,TRBV7-9,NA,TGTGCCAGCAAGGTAGGGGACGAGCAGTACTTC,CASKVGDEQYF
NA,TRBJ1-6,TRBV29-1,NA,TGCAGCACCCGGGACAACGGAAATTCACCCCTCCACTTT,CSTRDNGNSPLHF
TRBD1,TRBJ2-2,TRBV27,NA,TGTGCCAGCAGTCCACACCAAACAGGGGCCGGGGAGCTGTTTTTT,CASSPHQTGAGELFF
NA,TRBJ2-5,TRBV10-3,NA,TGTGCCATCAGCGGAACTACTCAAGAGACCCAGTACTTC,CAISGTTQETQYF
TRBD2,TRBJ2-7,TRBV5-5,NA,TGTGCCAGCAGCTTGGAGCGGGACGGGGGCTACGAGCAGTACTTC,CASSLERDGGYEQYF
TRBD1,TRBJ2-6,TRBV10-3,few,TGTGCCATCAGTGGCCCCTCCGGGACAGGGGTATCTGGGGCCAACGTCCTGACTTTC,CAISGPSGTGVSGANVLTF
NA,TRBJ1-1,TRBV19,NA,TGTGCCAGTAGTATAACTCGCCGAGCTTTCTTT,CASSITRRAFF
NA,TRBJ1-3,TRBV27,NA,TGTGCCAGCAGTTTGACAGGCTCTGGAAACACCATATATTTT,CASSLTGSGNTIYF
NA,TRBJ2-7,TRBV5-1,medium-sized,TGCGCCAGCAGCTTGGTTAGTAGCTCCTACGAGCAGTACTTC,CASSLVSSSYEQYF
NA,TRBJ2-6,TRBV29-1,NA,TGCAGCGTTGCGGGGACACGTGGGGGCTCTGGGGCCAACGTCCTGACTTTC,CSVAGTRGGSGANVLTF
TRBD2,TRBJ2-7,TRBV13,NA,TGTGCCAGCAGCTTCCCTTCTAGCGGGAGCTCCTCCGAGCAGTACTTC,CASSFPSSGSSSEQYF
TRBD2,TRBJ2-7,TRBV27,NA,TGTGCCAGCAGTTTATCGAGGGAGGGCCTATACGAGCAGTACTTC,CASSLSREGLYEQYF
TRBD2,TRBJ2-7,TRBV7-2,NA,TGTGCCAGCAGCCAAGGAGGAGCGGGAGGTGTCGAGCAGTACTTC,CASSQGGAGGVEQYF
NA,TRBJ2-7,TRBV4-1,NA,TGCGCCAGCAGCCAAGCGGCAGGGGATTCTTACGAGCAGTACTTC,CASSQAAGDSYEQYF
NA,TRBJ2-7,TRBV5-6,once,TGTGCCAGCAGCTTGGGGGCAGGCTACGAGCAGTACTTC,CASSLGAGYEQYF
NA,TRBJ1-3,TRBV7-9,NA,TGTGCCAGCAGCTTAGGCGGCAGCTCTGGAAACACCATATATTTT,CASSLGGSSGNTIYF
NA,TRBJ2-5,TRBV30,NA,TGTGCCTGGAGTCGAGTGGGAGGAGTCCAAGAGACCCAGTACTTC,CAWSRVGGVQETQYF
TRBD1,TRBJ1-4,TRBV6-5,NA,TGTGCCAGCAGTTTAGGACAGGGGGGTGAAAAACTGTTTTTT,CASSLGQGGEKLFF
NA,TRBJ2-7,TRBV29-1,once,TGCAGCGCAAGAGAGTTTAGCTACGAGCAGTACTTC,CSAREFSYEQYF
TRBD2,TRBJ2-3,TRBV28,NA,TGTGCCAGCAGTTCGACTAGCAGCCGCACAGATACGCAGTATTTT,CASSSTSSRTDTQYF
NA,TRBJ1-3,TRBV18,NA,TGTGCCAGCTCACCTCACCAGTTTGGAAACACCATATATTTT,CASSPHQFGNTIYF
NA,TRBJ1-1,TRBV4-1,NA,TGCGCCAGCAGGGGCTTGCTGAAGAACACTGAAGCTTTCTTT,CASRGLLKNTEAFF
NA,TRBJ2-2,TRBV5-1,NA,TGCGCCAGCAGCCGTGGTTGGCCGAACACCGGGGAGCTGTTTTTT,CASSRGWPNTGELFF
NA,TRBJ2-7,TRBV30,NA,TGTGCCTGGAGTTACGGGTACGAGCAGTACTTC,CAWSYGYEQYF
TRBD2,TRBJ2-5,TRBV10-3,NA,TGTGCCATCAGTGATGTGGGAGGGCGCCAAGAGACCCAGTACTTC,CAISDVGGRQETQYF
TRBD2,TRBJ2-2,TRBV5-1,NA,TGCGCCAGCAGCGCACTAGCGGGAGACACCGGGGAGCTGTTTTTT,CASSALAGDTGELFF
NA,TRBJ2-7,TRBV18,NA,TGTGCCAGCTCACCTCTAGCGGACCGGAAAGGGGGCGAGCAGTACTTC,CASSPLADRKGGEQYF
NA,TRBJ2-1,TRBV28,NA,TGTGCCAGCAGTCTCCCCGGGAGTTACAATGAGCAGTTCTTC,CASSLPGSYNEQFF
NA,TRBJ2-1,TRBV29-1,NA,TGCAGCGTTGAAGCCCGGGACAGGGGGCTAGCGGGAGGGTTTCGCAATGAGCAGTTCTTC,CSVEARDRGLAGGFRNEQFF
TRBD2,TRBJ2-7,TRBV28,NA,TGTGCCAGCAGACCTAGGACTAGCAGCTACGAGCAGTACTTC,CASRPRTSSYEQYF
NA,TRBJ2-1,TRBV4-2,NA,TGTGCCAGCAGCCAAGAGGGCAGGGACAATGAGCAGTTCTTC,CASSQEGRDNEQFF
TRBD1,TRBJ2-1,TRBV2,NA,TGTGCCAGCAGTGGGACAGGGCTTGAGCAGTTCTTC,CASSGTGLEQFF
NA,TRBJ2-7,TRBV6-1,NA,TGTGCCAGCAGCCGGACAAAGTCCTACGAGCAGTACTTC,CASSRTKSYEQYF
TRBD1,TRBJ2-7,TRBV6-1,NA,TGTGCCAGCAGCTCGAACGACAGGGGGGGGGATGAGCAGTACTTC,CASSSNDRGGDEQYF
NA,TRBJ1-2,TRBV6-1,NA,TGTGCCAGCAGTGAAGACAGGGTAAACTATGGCTACACCTTC,CASSEDRVNYGYTF
TRBD2,TRBJ2-1,TRBV28,few,TGTGCCAGCTCGGGGACTAGCGGCTACAATGAGCAGTTCTTC,CASSGTSGYNEQFF
NA,TRBJ2-1,TRBV9,NA,TGTGCCAGCAGCGTATCCGGGAGGGACAGCGTCTTC,CASSVSGRDSVF